This passage covers 6 T cell receptor beta chains from one sample sequenced in a study of T cells in severe cutaneous drug reactions. The donors had carbamazepine-induced Stevens-Johnson syndrome or toxic epidermal necrolysis. Libraries were made by iRepertoire multiplex PCR with TCR subtype-specific primers for bulk and single-cell sequencing. TCRdb re-analyzed the multiplex PCR reads; it lists each CDR3 protein once, without DNA. Its table lists about 9,600 distinct CDR3 sequences. Sequenced sample: cells from a skin blister. The receptor set was obtained from a human donor with Stevens-Johnson syndrome, a severe cutaneous drug reaction.

The gene calls are TRBV29-1 and TRBJ2-1; TCRdb proposes TRBD2, but this gene call is untestable without DNA. Germline V gives CDR1 SQVTM, CDR2 ANQGSEA. The length of the CDR3 is 16 residues. The CDR3 sequence: CSVEGSTSEWIDEQFF.

The rearrangement uses TRBV29-1 and TRBJ2-7; TCRdb gives TRBD2 as the D gene, but with no DNA this cannot be confirmed. Germline lookup yields CDR1 SQVTM and CDR2 ANQGSEA. The CDR3 has 13 residues. This chain's CDR3 is CSVGPSGSYEQYF.

The rearrangement joins TRBV29-1 to TRBJ1-3; TCRdb's D call of TRBD1 is untestable without DNA. Germline V gene data show CDR1 as SQVTM and CDR2 as ANQGSEA. This CDR3 contains 13 residues. The CDR3 region is CSVGTGSGNTIYF.

J is TRBJ2-1 and V is TRBV29-1; TCRdb designates TRBD2, a call that cannot be tested without DNA. Germline V lookup: CDR1 SQVTM, CDR2 ANQGSEA. CDR3 length: 14 amino acids. The CDR3 spells CSPIAGGVFNEQFF.

The rearrangement links TRBV29-1 to TRBJ1-1; TCRdb calls TRBD1, which cannot be checked without DNA. Per germline, CDR1 SQVTM and CDR2 ANQGSEA. CDR3 length: 15 amino acids. CDR3 sequence reads: CSVGDNQGYNTEAFF.

V and J are TRBV20-1 and TRBJ1-1; the D call from TCRdb, TRBD1, cannot be confirmed without DNA. The CDR3 covers 13 residues. Germline CDR1 and CDR2: DFQATT and SNEGSKA (reference sequence). The CDR3 is CSAIHPPLSQAFF.